A selection of T cell receptor beta chains follows, all from one sample in a study of blood T cell repertoires in COVID-19. Repertoires were generated with immunoSEQ multiplex PCR, while TCRdb's copy carries only in-frame clones and drops some. This sample has hundreds of thousands of clones, with just under 90% found just once. Sequenced sample: peripheral blood. All receptors come from a woman aged 25 to 39 with COVID-19, enrolled during active disease. CDR3s include the opening cysteine and the closing phenylalanine or tryptophan. Fields, in order: J gene, V gene, clone size, D gene, CDR3 DNA, CDR3 protein. D genes are given only for firm matches. Size is omitted from some rows. Given values are once, few, many or a class for expanded clones.

J: TRBJ2-1
V: TRBV6-4
size: NA
D: TRBD2
DNA: TGTGCCAGCAGTCCGGGGCGGGGGGTATACAATGAGCAGTTCTTC
CDR3: CASSPGRGVYNEQFF

J: TRBJ1-1
V: TRBV27
size: NA
D: TRBD1
DNA: TGTGCCAGCAGAACAGGGGGCACTGAAGCTTTCTTT
CDR3: CASRTGGTEAFF

J: TRBJ1-2
V: TRBV28
size: once
D: NA
DNA: TGTGCCAGCAGTACAGGGACCCGATGGGGAGGCTACACCTTC
CDR3: CASSTGTRWGGYTF

J: TRBJ1-6
V: TRBV18
size: once
D: TRBD1
DNA: TGTGCCAGCTCACCGCTGACAGGGGGTAATTCACCCCTCCACTTT
CDR3: CASSPLTGGNSPLHF

J: TRBJ1-1
V: TRBV19
size: NA
D: NA
DNA: TGTGCCAGCTTAAGGGGGTACACTGAAGCTTTCTTT
CDR3: CASLRGYTEAFF

J: TRBJ2-3
V: TRBV5-1
size: NA
D: TRBD2
DNA: TGCGCCAGTAACGGGGGGGAGGCAGATACGCAGTATTTT
CDR3: CASNGGEADTQYF

J: TRBJ2-3
V: TRBV5-1
size: NA
D: NA
DNA: TGCGCCAGCAGTGTGGGGGCTTACACAGATACGCAGTATTTT
CDR3: CASSVGAYTDTQYF

J: TRBJ2-3
V: TRBV4-2
size: NA
D: TRBD2
DNA: TGTGCCAGCAGCCAAGAACGCCAGGGACTAGCGGGGGGAGATACGCAGTATTTT
CDR3: CASSQERQGLAGGDTQYF

J: TRBJ1-5
V: TRBV9
size: few
D: NA
DNA: TGTGCCAGCAGCGTAGGACAGACGCCCCAGCCCCAGCATTTT
CDR3: CASSVGQTPQPQHF

J: TRBJ1-2
V: TRBV5-4
size: NA
D: NA
DNA: TGTGCCAGCAGCTTGTTGTCCGGAACCAGGGATGCACGCTATGGCTACACCTTC
CDR3: CASSLLSGTRDARYGYTF

J: TRBJ2-2
V: TRBV4-2
size: few
D: TRBD2
DNA: TGTGCCAGCAGCTCGGGACTAGCGGGGGGGCCAGTCGGGGAGCTGTTTTTT
CDR3: CASSSGLAGGPVGELFF

J: TRBJ1-6
V: TRBV2
size: NA
D: TRBD1
DNA: TGTGCCAGCCAGGACAGGGACAATTCACCCCTCCACTTT
CDR3: CASQDRDNSPLHF

J: TRBJ1-2
V: TRBV7-2
size: NA
D: NA
DNA: TGTGCCAGCAGCTTAGAACAGACCCTTAACTATGGCTACACCTTC
CDR3: CASSLEQTLNYGYTF

J: TRBJ2-7
V: TRBV2
size: NA
D: TRBD1
DNA: TGTGCCAGCAAAGGACAGGGTTCCTACGAGCAGTACTTC
CDR3: CASKGQGSYEQYF

J: TRBJ2-7
V: TRBV27
size: NA
D: NA
DNA: TGTGCCAGCAGTTGGGCCAGCACCTACGAGCAGTACTTC
CDR3: CASSWASTYEQYF

J: TRBJ2-3
V: TRBV5-6
size: once
D: NA
DNA: TGTGCCAGCAGTTCCGGCGGCACGCAGTATTTT
CDR3: CASSSGGTQYF

J: TRBJ2-3
V: TRBV7-2
size: NA
D: TRBD2
DNA: TGTGCCAGCAGCTTAAGGGCGGGGGGGGATACGCAGTATTTT
CDR3: CASSLRAGGDTQYF

J: TRBJ2-7
V: TRBV5-6
size: NA
D: NA
DNA: TGTGCCAGCAGCTTGGTAGAGGCCAGGGACGAGCAGTACTTC
CDR3: CASSLVEARDEQYF

J: TRBJ1-4
V: TRBV6-5
size: NA
D: NA
DNA: TGTGCCAGCACCAACCGGGGTGAAAAACTGTTTTTT
CDR3: CASTNRGEKLFF

J: TRBJ1-1
V: TRBV19
size: NA
D: NA
DNA: TGTGCCAGTAGCCAGGGAAACACTGAAGCTTTCTTT
CDR3: CASSQGNTEAFF

J: TRBJ2-3
V: TRBV7-9
size: NA
D: TRBD1
DNA: TGTGCCAGCAGCCGGGACAGGTTCACAGATACGCAGTATTTT
CDR3: CASSRDRFTDTQYF

J: TRBJ1-1
V: TRBV18
size: NA
D: NA
DNA: TGTGCCAGCTCACCACCTGAGGGCTCCCTTAGGGAAGCTTTCTTT
CDR3: CASSPPEGSLREAFF

J: TRBJ1-1
V: TRBV30
size: NA
D: NA
DNA: TGTGCCTGGAGAGGGGCAGGGAAAGCTTTCTTT
CDR3: CAWRGAGKAFF

J: TRBJ1-1
V: TRBV5-1
size: NA
D: NA
DNA: TGCGCCAGCAGCTCGACCCCCCAGGACACTGAAGCTTTCTTT
CDR3: CASSSTPQDTEAFF

J: TRBJ2-7
V: TRBV6-5
size: NA
D: TRBD1
DNA: TGTGCCAGCAGTCCGGACAGGGGGGGACCCCGGCAGTACTTC
CDR3: CASSPDRGGPRQYF

J: TRBJ1-2
V: TRBV9
size: NA
D: TRBD1
DNA: TGTGCCAGCAGGCAAGGACAGGGTATAGGTGGCTACACCTTC
CDR3: CASRQGQGIGGYTF

J: TRBJ2-5
V: TRBV7-2
size: NA
D: TRBD2
DNA: TGTGCCAGCAGCTCCGGACTAGCGGGGGGGTACCAAGAGACCCAGTACTTC
CDR3: CASSSGLAGGYQETQYF

J: TRBJ1-2
V: TRBV10-2
size: NA
D: TRBD1
DNA: TGCGCCAGCAGTGAGTCGCCCGGGACAGGGACGATAGCTAACTATGGCTACACCTTC
CDR3: CASSESPGTGTIANYGYTF

J: TRBJ1-2
V: TRBV19
size: NA
D: NA
DNA: TGTGCCAGTACCTCAGGGCCGACTCCATGGGATGGCTACACCTTC
CDR3: CASTSGPTPWDGYTF

J: TRBJ1-2
V: TRBV7-2
size: NA
D: NA
DNA: TGTGCCAGCAGCTTAGATAGGGGATGGGGCTACACCTTC
CDR3: CASSLDRGWGYTF

J: TRBJ2-3
V: TRBV28
size: NA
D: NA
DNA: TGTGCCAGCTTTGAGGGTCGCACAGATACGCAGTATTTT
CDR3: CASFEGRTDTQYF

J: TRBJ2-7
V: TRBV2
size: NA
D: NA
DNA: TGTGCCAGCAGTGGGGGAGCCTCCCGCTGGTCCGAGCAGTACTTC
CDR3: CASSGGASRWSEQYF

J: TRBJ1-1
V: TRBV28
size: NA
D: NA
DNA: TGTGCCAGCAGTTTGTACGGGGACTCTGAAGCTTTCTTT
CDR3: CASSLYGDSEAFF

J: TRBJ1-5
V: TRBV28
size: NA
D: NA
DNA: TGTGCCAGCAGTTCCCCTCCGCACACTTTCCCCACAGGGAGTCAGCCCCAGCATTTT
CDR3: CASSSPPHTFPTGSQPQHF

J: TRBJ1-1
V: TRBV3-1/TRBV3-2
size: NA
D: TRBD1
DNA: TGTGCCAGCGGAACCCCCACAGGGGTGAACACTGAAGCTTTCTTT
CDR3: CASGTPTGVNTEAFF